Listed here are 4 T cell receptor beta chains from one sample, sequenced in a study of OX40 agonist ivuxolimab in advanced cancers. The table came from immunoSEQ multiplex PCR; TCRdb's copy has only in-frame clones and leaves some out. The sample lists approximately 45,000 clones, less than 90% occurring once. The sequencing here drew on CD4+ or CD8+ T cells sorted from blood, taken in a trial of the OX40 agonist ivuxolimab. These receptors came from an adult with an advanced solid tumor such as melanoma, head and neck, liver or kidney cancer.

The rearrangement joins TRBV11-3 to TRBJ2-7, with D maybe TRBD1 (6 bases). Germline loops: CDR1 SGHNT, CDR2 YENEEA. V was clipped by 5 bases and J by 0 bases, with 17 bases between them. This CDR3 contains 16 residues. The CDR3 region is CASSPGRDKLSYEQYF. The CDR3 region has the DNA TGTGCCAGCAGCCCCGGTAGGGACAAACTCTCCTACGAGCAGTACTTC. Full variable domain (rest looked up from reference TRBV11-3 and TRBJ2-7): EAGVVQSPRYKIIEKKQPVAFWCNPISGHNTLYWYLQNLGQGPELLIRYENEEAVDDSQLPKDRFSAERLKGVDSTLKIQPAELGDSAVYLCASSPGRDKLSYEQYFGPGTRLTVT.

Written as DNA, the CDR3 is TGTGCCAGCAAGTCCGGCAATGAGCAGTTCTTC. It codes for CASKSGNEQFF. The chain carries TRBV6-1 and TRBJ2-1; D not certain. Between the trimmed V and J ends, which lost 7 bases and 6 bases, there was a span of 7 bases. Germline CDR1 reads MNHNS; CDR2 reads SASEGT. CDR3 length equals 11 residues.

V usage is TRBV7-9 and J usage is TRBJ2-1; 14 bases agree with TRBD2. Unmatched junction bases numbered 7, after V lost 5 bases and J lost 7 bases. Germline V CDR1 and CDR2: SEHNR, FQNEAQ (reference sequence). The CDR3 spans 16 residues. In DNA form, the CDR3 reads TGTGCCAGCAGCGCTAGACTAGCGGGAGGGCAGAATGAGCAGTTCTTC. It encodes CASSARLAGGQNEQFF.

This chain uses TRBV6-1 with TRBJ2-1; weak D call: TRBD1 (6 bases). V lost 1 base and J 2 bases, leaving 9 bases between the germline ends. The CDR3 has 15 residues. Per the germline V gene, CDR1 is MNHNS and CDR2 is SASEGT. The CDR3 coding sequence is TGTGCCAGCAGTGAAGACAGGGTACCCTACAATGAGCAGTTCTTC. This encodes CASSEDRVPYNEQFF.